This TCR beta chain was profiled in a study of blood T cell repertoires in COVID-19. The wider study: The United States, Italy and Spain were the sources of the acute and convalescent COVID-19 samples. Sources were T cells, B-cell-depleted T cells, or PBMCs; the material itself was cDNA or gDNA.

Per the authors' pipeline: Amplified reference gene primers provided the basis for estimating nucleated cell counts. The repertoire was sequenced with immunoSEQ multiplex PCR; TCRdb's copy has only in-frame clones and lacks some. V and J calls and clone size are as listed in that table; D and trimming were resolved from the DNA. The sample has over 100,000 clones; roughly 88% are singletons. This TCR derives from a man aged 35 to 55 with acute or convalescent COVID-19. Sequenced sample: peripheral blood.

CDR3 amino acids: CSGNRGDTEAFF. CDR3 DNA: TGCAGCGGGAACAGGGGCGACACTGAAGCTTTCTTT. This chain uses TRBV29-1 with TRBJ1-1, with 7 bases matching TRBD1. Trimming at V came to 7 bases and at J to 3 bases, leaving 5 bases not matched to a gene. Per the germline V gene, CDR1 is SQVTM and CDR2 is ANQGSEA. The CDR3 runs 12 residues.